Included here is one TCR beta chain sequence, with context. Its matching antigen is unknown. Memory CD4+ cells were the fraction left after CD45RA+ naive selection. This CDR3 comprises 15 residues. V dropped 0 bases and J dropped 4 bases, with 12 bases sitting between them. Germline CDR1 MGHRA, CDR2 YSYEKL. The entry originates in a study of shared clonotypes between healthy human individuals. Regarding the study as a whole: Lower generation probabilities were found for non-shared clonotypes than for those shared by all four donors.

Produced via immunoSEQ multiplex PCR; TCRdb's table is partial and in-frame only. The sample includes about a million clones, 60% to 85% seen only once; the top ten take approximately 0.95%. This chain connects TRBV4-1 to TRBJ1-2, with TRBD1 as a possible D gene (5 bases). The sequence was collected from a man aged 18 to 30 in good health. Some clones in this sample may be carry-over from other donors' samples. Sequenced input: memory CD4+ T cells from PBMCs. Indicated subset: CD45RA-negative fraction. CDR3 in DNA: TGCGCCAGCAGCCAAGATTGGGGCCCTATCTATGGCTACACCTTC. Translating it yields CASSQDWGPIYGYTF.